One sample yielded the 11 T cell receptor beta chains listed below, sequenced in a study of blood T cell repertoires in COVID-19. Method: immunoSEQ multiplex PCR; TCRdb's copy keeps in-frame clones and lacks some. Of a few hundred thousand clones listed, around 82% are singletons. Sequencing input: peripheral blood. These receptors came from a woman older than 75 with acute or convalescent COVID-19.

The chain couples TRBV3-1 (or the pseudogene TRBV3-2) to TRBJ2-1, with 8 bases that match TRBD2. The germline CDR1 and CDR2 sequences are LGHDT and YNNKEL (reference sequence). The CDR3 has 13 residues. V was clipped by 6 bases and J by 7 bases; unmatched bases: 5. The CDR3 region has the DNA TGTGCCAGCAGGCCGGGGGGGCTGAATGAGCAGTTCTTC. Its translation: CASRPGGLNEQFF.

The chain uses TRBV7-2 and TRBJ2-2; 9 nucleotides agree with TRBD2. This CDR3 comprises 16 residues. Losses at the gene ends were 2 bases for V and 5 bases for J; bases not matched to a gene: 6. The germline gives CDR1 SGHTA, CDR2 FQGNSA. The CDR3 is CASSLFLAGGTGELFF. The CDR3 DNA reads as TGTGCCAGCAGCTTATTTCTGGCGGGGGGGACCGGGGAGCTGTTTTTT.

The chain employs TRBV28 and TRBJ1-5; D unresolved. Germline CDR1 MDHEN, CDR2 SYDVKM. The CDR3 length is 14 residues. The V end lost 6 bases, the J end lost 7 bases, and 16 bases lay between the germline ends. Here the CDR3 DNA reads TGTGCCAGCAGCTCCTACGGGTCGCTCCAGCCCCAGCATTTT. Its protein is CASSSYGSLQPQHF.

The chain uses TRBV19 and TRBJ2-1; TRBD1 agrees at 9 bases. Germline CDR1 LNHDA, CDR2 SQIVND (reference sequence). Trimming at V came to 0 bases and at J to 4 bases, leaving 4 bases not matched to a gene. This CDR3 region has 16 residues. For the CDR3, the DNA is TGTGCCAGTAGTATAGAAAAGACAGGGGGATACAATGAGCAGTTCTTC. Encoded protein: CASSIEKTGGYNEQFF.

The chain uses TRBV29-1 and TRBJ1-1, with D perhaps matching TRBD1 (5 bases). Per the germline V gene, CDR1 is SQVTM and CDR2 is ANQGSEA. Trimming removed 4 bases at V and 0 bases at J, with 9 bases between. This CDR3 spans 13 amino acids. CDR3 residues: CSVVQALNTEAFF. Written as DNA, the CDR3 is TGCAGCGTTGTACAGGCCTTGAACACTGAAGCTTTCTTT.

The chain combines TRBV5-4 with TRBJ2-2, with D perhaps TRBD2 (6 bases). CDR1 is SGHNT and CDR2 is YYREEE in the germline V gene (reference sequence). The CDR3 sequence is 15 residues long. The V and J ends lost 0 bases and 6 bases respectively, with 12 bases between them. This CDR3 is CASSLGRGGAGELFF. The CDR3 region has the DNA TGTGCCAGCAGCTTGGGACGGGGCGGGGCCGGGGAGCTGTTTTTT.

The rearrangement uses TRBV20-1 and TRBJ2-3; TRBD2 matches at 12 bases. The germline V gene has CDR1 DFQATT and CDR2 SNEGSKA (reference sequence). Trimming cost V 3 bases and J 4 bases; bases outside gene matches: 2. This CDR3 is 14 amino acids long. The chain's CDR3 is CSASSSGGADTQYF. CDR3 DNA: TGCAGTGCTAGTTCTAGCGGGGGGGCAGATACGCAGTATTTT.

The rearrangement uses TRBV11-3 and TRBJ1-6; 7 bases line up with TRBD1. The germline CDR1 and CDR2 sequences are SGHNT and YENEEA. This CDR3 has 15 residues. Trimming at V came to 1 base and at J to 6 bases, leaving 3 bases not matched to a gene. This CDR3 reads CASSLGTGPNSPLHF. In nucleotides, the CDR3 is TGTGCCAGCAGCTTAGGGACAGGCCCTAATTCACCCCTCCACTTT.

This rearrangement joins TRBV3-1 (or the pseudogene TRBV3-2) to TRBJ2-2; tentative D call: TRBD2 (5 bases). Germline CDR1 reads LGHDT; CDR2 reads YNNKEL (reference sequence). The CDR3 is 16 residues long. With 4 bases removed from V and 0 bases from J, the gap between germline ends came to 12 bases. Here the CDR3 reads CASSLRGITNTGELFF. CDR3 in DNA: TGTGCCAGCAGCCTCCGAGGGATAACGAACACCGGGGAGCTGTTTTTT.

The J gene is TRBJ1-2, the V gene TRBV3-1 (or the pseudogene TRBV3-2); TRBD1 is a possible D gene (6 bases). Germline loops: CDR1 LGHDT, CDR2 YNNKEL (reference sequence). There are 14 residues in the CDR3. V lost 8 bases to trimming and J lost 5 bases, with 18 bases between them. CDR3 sequence reads: CASAHNDRLYGYTF. The CDR3 DNA reads as TGTGCCAGCGCACACAACGACAGGCTTTATGGCTACACCTTC.

V is TRBV20-1 and J is TRBJ1-1, with 9 bases lining up with TRBD1. This CDR3 spans 14 amino acids. Per the germline V gene, CDR1 is DFQATT and CDR2 is SNEGSKA (reference sequence). V dropped 3 bases and J dropped 4; count of bases not matched to a gene: 6. This CDR3 reads CSASHGTGFTEAFF. The CDR3 DNA is TGCAGTGCTAGTCATGGGACAGGGTTCACTGAAGCTTTCTTT.